This TCR beta chain stems from a study of blood T cells in healthy people across ages. Overall study results and limits: The recorded TCR beta diversity per million T cells decreased in a roughly linear manner with age. Unsorted PBMC input precluded a conclusive naive versus antigen-experienced comparison.

For the second PCR, which ran for 7 to 11 cycles, a sample-barcoded 5' primer and a J-beta primer mix were used. In TCRdb, the 5' RACE reads were re-called with MiXCR into one record per CDR3 protein. The table has roughly 1.5 million distinct CDR3 sequences, 35% to 45% seen once. Of note for this clonotype: Its antigen is unidentified.

Extraction yielded at least 5 micrograms of total RNA per sample. This CDR3 is 14 amino acids long. V was pared by 5 bases and J by 0 bases, with 10 bases between. The germline V gene encodes CDR1 SEHNR and CDR2 FQNEAQ (reference sequence). The V gene is TRBV7-9, the J gene TRBJ1-2, with no clear D. Source material: blood. This clonotype was sampled from a woman between 18 and 29 years old in good health. In nucleotides, the CDR3 is TGTGCCAGCAGCGTAGGCGACTCTAACTATGGCTACACCTTC. Its translation: CASSVGDSNYGYTF.